This is a list of T cell receptor beta chains from one sample in a study of blood T cells in healthy people across ages. Via MiXCR, TCRdb re-called the 5' RACE reads, giving one row per CDR3 protein. The table has hundreds of thousands of distinct CDR3 sequences, 20% to 25% seen once. The sequencing input was blood. These receptor sequences come from a man in his sixties or seventies in good health. Each CDR3 is given with its conserved first and last residue. The D gene is left open where the match is weak. Clone size is stated in some rows and not others, as once, few, many or a class when expanded.

V: TRBV20-1
J: TRBJ1-1
D: .
size: .
DNA: TGCAGTGCTAGAGATTATGGCGGGGGAGATTACGAGAACACTGAAGCTTTCTTT
CDR3: CSARDYGGGDYENTEAFF

V: TRBV27
J: TRBJ2-1
D: TRBD2
size: .
DNA: TGTGCCAGCAGTTTTGGACTAGCGGAATACAATGAGCAGTTCTTC
CDR3: CASSFGLAEYNEQFF

V: TRBV20-1
J: TRBJ1-5
D: TRBD1
size: few
DNA: TGCAGTGCTAGGGACGGGACAGCCAATCAGCCCCAGCATTTT
CDR3: CSARDGTANQPQHF

V: TRBV5-1
J: TRBJ2-5
D: .
size: many
DNA: TGCGCCAGCAGCTTGGACGGAGGCCAGGCGCAGTACTTC
CDR3: CASSLDGGQAQYF

V: TRBV6-5
J: TRBJ2-2
D: TRBD2
size: .
DNA: TGTGCCAGCAGTCAGTCGACTAGCGGGAGGGCCTATGACACCGGGGAGCTGTTTTTT
CDR3: CASSQSTSGRAYDTGELFF

V: TRBV7-9
J: TRBJ2-5
D: TRBD1
size: few
DNA: TGTGCCAGCAGCTACTGGACAGGGAGTGCAACCCAGTACTTC
CDR3: CASSYWTGSATQYF

V: TRBV3-1
J: TRBJ2-7
D: .
size: .
DNA: TGTGCCAGCAGCCGGTCGGGGTTTCACTACGAGCAGTACTTC
CDR3: CASSRSGFHYEQYF

V: TRBV29-1
J: TRBJ2-1
D: TRBD2
size: .
DNA: TGCAGCGTTGTGCTAGCGGAATACAATGAGCAGTTCTTC
CDR3: CSVVLAEYNEQFF

V: TRBV3-1
J: TRBJ2-1
D: TRBD2
size: few
DNA: TGTGCCAGCAGCCAAGAGACCCTAGCGGGAGGGTTTTACAATGAGCAGTTCTTC
CDR3: CASSQETLAGGFYNEQFF

V: TRBV11-1
J: TRBJ1-4
D: TRBD1
size: few
DNA: TGTGCCAGCAGCCTTACAAGGACAGGCCTGAATGAAAAACTGTTTTTT
CDR3: CASSLTRTGLNEKLFF

V: TRBV3-1
J: TRBJ2-5
D: .
size: .
DNA: TGTGCCAGCAGCCAAGATCCCCGATTTGCAGGGAGAGAGACCCAGTACTTC
CDR3: CASSQDPRFAGRETQYF

V: TRBV5-1
J: TRBJ1-1
D: .
size: .
DNA: TGCGCCAGCAGCTTGGCGGTCGGAGGGGTCGGTAACACTGAAGCTTTCTTT
CDR3: CASSLAVGGVGNTEAFF

V: TRBV11-2
J: TRBJ1-6
D: .
size: few
DNA: TGTGCCAGCAGCTTGCGGGGGTTAGAGTCACCCCTCCACTTT
CDR3: CASSLRGLESPLHF

V: TRBV4-2
J: TRBJ2-5
D: TRBD2
size: .
DNA: TGTGCCAGCGAGGGGACTAGCGGGATGGGCCTCGAGACCCAGTACTTC
CDR3: CASEGTSGMGLETQYF

V: TRBV10-1
J: TRBJ2-7
D: .
size: .
DNA: TGCGCCAGCAGTGATGGTTCTTTTAGGAGCTCCGAGCAGTACTTC
CDR3: CASSDGSFRSSEQYF

V: TRBV5-1
J: TRBJ1-1
D: TRBD1
size: many
DNA: TGCGCCAGCAGCCCCGACAGGGGGAACACTGAAGCTTTCTTT
CDR3: CASSPDRGNTEAFF

V: TRBV28
J: TRBJ1-1
D: .
size: few
DNA: TGTGCCAGCCAAATCGGGGGGGTGGGTTTAACTGAAGCTTTCTTT
CDR3: CASQIGGVGLTEAFF

V: TRBV10-3
J: TRBJ2-1
D: .
size: .
DNA: TGTGCCATCAGTGGGGTCCAGGGTGGCTCCTACAATGAGCAGTTCTTC
CDR3: CAISGVQGGSYNEQFF

V: TRBV20-1
J: TRBJ2-3
D: .
size: few
DNA: TGCAGTGCTAGAGACGCCCGACAGGTGAACACAGATACGCAGTATTTT
CDR3: CSARDARQVNTDTQYF

V: TRBV5-6
J: TRBJ2-1
D: .
size: few
DNA: TGTGCCAGCAGCACCCCTAATACGGAGCAGTTCTTC
CDR3: CASSTPNTEQFF

V: TRBV29-1
J: TRBJ2-7
D: TRBD1
size: .
DNA: TGCAGCGTTGAAGATAGGGGACAGGGTGAATACGAGCAGTACTTC
CDR3: CSVEDRGQGEYEQYF

V: TRBV4-1
J: TRBJ1-3
D: .
size: many
DNA: TGCGCCAGCAGCCAAGATCCGCGTTCCACCGAAAACACCATATATTTT
CDR3: CASSQDPRSTENTIYF

V: TRBV7-9
J: TRBJ2-7
D: .
size: few
DNA: TGTGCCAGCAGCCGAAGGGACGCGGGTCCCTACGAGCAGTACTTC
CDR3: CASSRRDAGPYEQYF

V: TRBV5-5
J: TRBJ2-1
D: .
size: few
DNA: TGTGCCAGCAGCTCTCGTAGCGGTCCAAGGAAAGGTTTAGAGCAGTTCTTC
CDR3: CASSSRSGPRKGLEQFF

V: TRBV28
J: TRBJ1-5
D: .
size: .
DNA: TGTGCCAGCAGTTTGGGGATTTCACAGCCCCAGCATTTT
CDR3: CASSLGISQPQHF

V: TRBV19
J: TRBJ2-3
D: .
size: .
DNA: TGTGCCAGTAGTGCCCGGGACCTCACAGATACGCAGTATTTT
CDR3: CASSARDLTDTQYF

V: TRBV5-1
J: TRBJ2-5
D: TRBD1
size: .
DNA: TGCGCCAGCAGCTTAGGGACAGAATCGTACCAAGAGACCCAGTACTTC
CDR3: CASSLGTESYQETQYF

V: TRBV20-1
J: TRBJ2-1
D: TRBD2
size: few
DNA: TGCAGTGCTCTCCGGGGTAGCGGGAGCTACAATGAGCAGTTCTTC
CDR3: CSALRGSGSYNEQFF

V: TRBV29-1
J: TRBJ2-4
D: .
size: few
DNA: TGCAGCGTTGTCGTCCGGGGCCACGGAAACATTCAGTACTTC
CDR3: CSVVVRGHGNIQYF

V: TRBV6-6
J: TRBJ2-7
D: .
size: .
DNA: TGTGCCAGCAGTTACGGGGAGAAGGGCGAGCAGTACTTC
CDR3: CASSYGEKGEQYF

V: TRBV28
J: TRBJ1-2
D: .
size: few
DNA: TGTGCCAGCAACGGGGGGGCTGTTTTTACCATTAACTATGGCTACACCTTC
CDR3: CASNGGAVFTINYGYTF

V: TRBV24-1
J: TRBJ2-5
D: TRBD2
size: .
DNA: TGTGCCACCAGTGATTCGAGACGCGGGAGAGAATTCTTC
CDR3: CATSDSRRGREFF

V: TRBV5-4
J: TRBJ2-5
D: TRBD1
size: few
DNA: TGTGCCAGCAGCTCACAGGGGGCCTCAGAGACCCAGTACTTC
CDR3: CASSSQGASETQYF

V: TRBV5-1
J: TRBJ1-4
D: TRBD1
size: .
DNA: TGCGCCAGCAGCTGGGCGGGACAGACAACTAATGAAAAACTGTTTTTT
CDR3: CASSWAGQTTNEKLFF

V: TRBV20-1
J: TRBJ2-2
D: TRBD1
size: many
DNA: TGCAGTGCTAGAGGACCGGGGACAGGGCCCGGGGAGCTGTTTTTT
CDR3: CSARGPGTGPGELFF

V: TRBV20-1
J: TRBJ2-4
D: .
size: .
DNA: TGCAGTGCTCGGGCGGGTGTCGGAGTTCAGTACTTC
CDR3: CSARAGVGVQYF

V: TRBV7-2
J: TRBJ1-4
D: .
size: .
DNA: TGTGCCAGCAGCTTCGGACGGACAGAAAAACTGTTTTTT
CDR3: CASSFGRTEKLFF

V: TRBV6-2/TRBV6-3
J: TRBJ2-1
D: TRBD2
size: .
DNA: TGTGCCAGCAGTTATAGTTCGGGACTAGTAAACAATGAGCAGTTCTTC
CDR3: CASSYSSGLVNNEQFF

V: TRBV14
J: TRBJ2-7
D: TRBD1
size: few
DNA: TGTGCCAGCAGCCAACCGACAGGGCCTTACGAGCAGTACTTC
CDR3: CASSQPTGPYEQYF

V: TRBV7-9
J: TRBJ1-2
D: .
size: many
DNA: TGTGCCAGCAGCTCGCCGACCAGGGGCTATGGCTACACCTTC
CDR3: CASSSPTRGYGYTF

V: TRBV12-3/TRBV12-4
J: TRBJ1-4
D: TRBD1
size: few
DNA: TGTGCCAGCAGCCATGACGGGACAGCTAATGAAAAACTGTTTTTT
CDR3: CASSHDGTANEKLFF

V: TRBV7-2
J: TRBJ2-7
D: TRBD1
size: .
DNA: TGTGCCAGCAGCTTAGTTTCGATGGACAGGAACCCCTACGAGCAGTACTTC
CDR3: CASSLVSMDRNPYEQYF

V: TRBV6-5
J: TRBJ1-1
D: TRBD1
size: .
DNA: TGTGCCAGCAGTTTTTCTTCAGGGGGCGCAGGCTCTGAAGCTTTCTTT
CDR3: CASSFSSGGAGSEAFF

V: TRBV7-6
J: TRBJ2-3
D: TRBD2
size: .
DNA: TGTGCCAGCAGCGCCGCGACTAGCGGGAGCCCAGATACGCAGTATTTT
CDR3: CASSAATSGSPDTQYF

V: TRBV20-1
J: TRBJ1-4
D: .
size: few
DNA: TGCAGTGCTAGTTACCGCCGTAGTGAAAAACTGTTTTTT
CDR3: CSASYRRSEKLFF

V: TRBV6-5
J: TRBJ1-6
D: .
size: once
DNA: TGTGCCAGCAGTTACTCGACCAACGCGGGGAGCTCCTATAATTCACCCCTCCACTTT
CDR3: CASSYSTNAGSSYNSPLHF

V: TRBV11-2
J: TRBJ2-1
D: TRBD2
size: many
DNA: TGTGCCAGCAGATTTAGGCGACTAGCGGGAGCTGGGGATGAGCAGTTCTTC
CDR3: CASRFRRLAGAGDEQFF